The 2 T cell receptor beta chains listed next were all sequenced from one sample in a study of blood T cell repertoires in COVID-19. Data came from immunoSEQ multiplex PCR; TCRdb stores just in-frame clones and leaves some out. The table records 100,000 to 150,000 clones, roughly 83% of them present only once. Specimen: peripheral blood. These receptors came from a human donor in a cohort sampled during active COVID-19.

This clone was seen a few times. The rearrangement uses TRBV28 and TRBJ1-3, with D tentatively TRBD1 (5 bases). The CDR3 spans 16 residues. Germline CDR1 and CDR2: MDHEN and SYDVKM. V dropped 6 bases and J dropped 4 bases, with 19 bases sitting between them. The CDR3 DNA reads TGTGCCAGCAGGCGGGCCGCTGGGGGGTTAGGAAACACCATATATTTT. This translates into CASRRAAGGLGNTIYF.

This chain connects TRBV11-2 to TRBJ2-7; 9 bases are shared with TRBD2. The germline gives CDR1 SGHAT, CDR2 FQNNGV. The J segment lost 3 bases and the V segment lost 0 bases, leaving 6 bases of the junction unmatched. There are 16 residues in the CDR3. This chain's CDR3 is CASSLDRSGRGYEQYF. Here the CDR3 DNA reads TGTGCCAGCAGCTTAGATCGTAGCGGGAGAGGCTACGAGCAGTACTTC.